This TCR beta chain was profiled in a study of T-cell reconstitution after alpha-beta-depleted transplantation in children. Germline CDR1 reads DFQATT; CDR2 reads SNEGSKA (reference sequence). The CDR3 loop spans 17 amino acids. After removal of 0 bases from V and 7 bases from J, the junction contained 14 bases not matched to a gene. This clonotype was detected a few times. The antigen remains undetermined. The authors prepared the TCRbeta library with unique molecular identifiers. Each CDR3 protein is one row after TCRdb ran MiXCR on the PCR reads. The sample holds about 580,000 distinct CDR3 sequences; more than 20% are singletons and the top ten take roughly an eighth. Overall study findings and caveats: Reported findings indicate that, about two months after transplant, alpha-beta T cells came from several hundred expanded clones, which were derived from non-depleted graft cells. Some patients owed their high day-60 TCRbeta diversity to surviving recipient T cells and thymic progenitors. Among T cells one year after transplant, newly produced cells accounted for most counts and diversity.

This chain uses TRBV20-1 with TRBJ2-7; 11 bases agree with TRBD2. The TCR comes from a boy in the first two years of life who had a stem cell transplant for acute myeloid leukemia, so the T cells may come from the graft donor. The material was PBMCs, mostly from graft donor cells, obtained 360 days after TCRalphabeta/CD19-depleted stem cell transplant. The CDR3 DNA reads TGCAGTGCTAGAGATGTTTCGGCTAGCGGGGGGCCGTGGGAGCAGTACGTC. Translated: CSARDVSASGGPWEQYV.